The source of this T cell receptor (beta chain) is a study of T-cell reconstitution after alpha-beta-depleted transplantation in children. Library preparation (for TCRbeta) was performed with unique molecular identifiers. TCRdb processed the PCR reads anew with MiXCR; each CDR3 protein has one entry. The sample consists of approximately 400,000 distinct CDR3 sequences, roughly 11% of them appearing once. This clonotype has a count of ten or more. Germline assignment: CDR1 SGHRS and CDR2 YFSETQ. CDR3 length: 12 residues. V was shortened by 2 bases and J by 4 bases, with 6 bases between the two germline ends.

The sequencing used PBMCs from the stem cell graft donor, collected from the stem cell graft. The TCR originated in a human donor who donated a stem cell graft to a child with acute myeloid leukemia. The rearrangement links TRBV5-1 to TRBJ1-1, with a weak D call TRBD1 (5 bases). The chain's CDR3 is CASSFRGTEAFF. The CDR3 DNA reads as TGCGCCAGCAGCTTTAGGGGCACTGAAGCTTTCTTT.